This T cell receptor (beta chain) emerged from a study of beta chain features in type 1 diabetes. Study details: The examined sorted cells totaled around 100,000,000 across samples. Findings and caveats of the study: Cells with high TCR expression could be over-represented by cDNA sequencing. Relative to healthy donors, patients appeared to have naive, central memory and Treg TCRB repertoires that were more similar. Moderate yet significant TCRB CDR3 shortening was seen in Type 1 diabetes patients in all four CD4+ subsets.

This clone has a handful of counts. Its target is unknown. Purities in excess of 95% were seen in all sorted populations. The authors reverse transcribed all of the isolated RNA, so sequencing captured expressed TCRB transcripts. This table comes from immunoSEQ multiplex PCR, and its TCRdb copy is limited to in-frame clones, with some not included. The sample contains 95,000 to 150,000 clones, about 17% of which appear only once. The CDR3 extends over 15 amino acids. V gave up 4 bases and J gave up 0 bases, with 13 bases separating them. Germline V gives CDR1 MNHEY, CDR2 SMNVEV (reference sequence). The sequenced material came from central memory CD4+ T cells from blood. The rearrangement joins TRBV27 to TRBJ2-7; D is uncertain. This receptor was taken from a man aged 30 to 39 with type 1 diabetes. The CDR3 coding sequence is TGTGCCAGCAGTTCATACTTTAGAAGCTCCTACGAGCAGTACTTC. This gives the protein CASSSYFRSSYEQYF.